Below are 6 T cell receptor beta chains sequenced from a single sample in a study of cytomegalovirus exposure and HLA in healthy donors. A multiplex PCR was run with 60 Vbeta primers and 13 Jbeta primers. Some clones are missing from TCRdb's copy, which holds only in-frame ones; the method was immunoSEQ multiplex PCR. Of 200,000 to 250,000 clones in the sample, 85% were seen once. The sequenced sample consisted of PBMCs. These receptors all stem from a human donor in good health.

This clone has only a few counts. Here the CDR3 reads CASSRTSGNNEQFF. CDR3 nucleotide sequence: TGTGCCAGCAGCCGGACTAGCGGCAACAATGAGCAGTTCTTC. The rearrangement links TRBV28 to TRBJ2-1, with 10 bases matching TRBD2. The CDR3 consists of 14 residues. Per germline, CDR1 MDHEN and CDR2 SYDVKM. V was clipped by 6 bases and J by 5 bases; unmatched bases: 4. The whole variable domain, filled in from reference TRBV28 and TRBJ2-1, reads DVKVTQSSRYLVKRTGEKVFLECVQDMDHENMFWYRQDPGLGLRLIYFSYDVKMKEKGDIPEGYSVSREKKERFSLILESASTNQTSMYLCASSRTSGNNEQFFGPGTRLTVL.

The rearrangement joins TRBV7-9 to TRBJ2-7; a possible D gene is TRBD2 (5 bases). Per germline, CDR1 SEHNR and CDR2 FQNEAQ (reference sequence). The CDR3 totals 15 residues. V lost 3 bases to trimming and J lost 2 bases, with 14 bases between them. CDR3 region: CASSLRVGITYEQYF. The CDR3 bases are TGTGCCAGCAGCTTGCGGGTGGGGATTACCTACGAGCAGTACTTC.

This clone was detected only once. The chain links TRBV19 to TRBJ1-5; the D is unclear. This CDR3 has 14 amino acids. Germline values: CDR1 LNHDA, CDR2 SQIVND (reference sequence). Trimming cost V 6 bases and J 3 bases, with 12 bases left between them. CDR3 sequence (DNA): TGTGCCAGTAGAGGACGGGGAATCAATCAGCCCCAGCATTTT. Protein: CASRGRGINQPQHF.

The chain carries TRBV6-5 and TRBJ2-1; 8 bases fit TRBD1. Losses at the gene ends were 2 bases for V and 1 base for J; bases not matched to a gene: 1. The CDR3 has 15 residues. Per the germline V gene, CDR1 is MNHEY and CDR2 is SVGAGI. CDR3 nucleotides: TGTGCCAGCAGTTACCAGGGGGCATCCTACAATGAGCAGTTCTTC. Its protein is CASSYQGASYNEQFF.

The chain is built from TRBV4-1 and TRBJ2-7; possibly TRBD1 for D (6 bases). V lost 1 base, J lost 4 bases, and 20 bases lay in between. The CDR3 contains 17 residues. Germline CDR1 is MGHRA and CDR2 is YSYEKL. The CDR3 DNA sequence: TGCGCCAGCAGCCAAGTGGGTGGGGGCAGGCTTAAATACGAGCAGTACTTC. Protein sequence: CASSQVGGGRLKYEQYF.

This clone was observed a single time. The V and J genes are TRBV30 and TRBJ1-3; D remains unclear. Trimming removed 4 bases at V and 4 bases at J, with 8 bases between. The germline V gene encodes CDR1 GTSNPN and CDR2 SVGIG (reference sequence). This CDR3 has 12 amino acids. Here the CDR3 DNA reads TGTGCCTGGACCGCTATGGGAAACACCATATATTTT. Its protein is CAWTAMGNTIYF.